The text below deals with one T cell receptor beta chain. Its antigen is undetermined. The DNA is left out, because the CDR3 cannot be placed on it with certainty; the CDR3 is given as TCRdb lists it. The CDR3 is 15 amino acids in total, end residues counted. CDR1 is MNHNS and CDR2 is SASEGT in the germline V gene. This entry is derived from a study of cytomegalovirus exposure and HLA in healthy donors. Study-wide results and limits: In vitro, three CMV-associated chains proved specific for CMV antigens. Most of the TCR beta V segments (in an earlier analysis) were productive either about 90% or about 30% of the time. One later analysis reportedly identified an Asian-associated ancestry cluster that showed fewer N-insertions than the roughly 640-donor mean. Later on, an analysis showed TCR association rates differing by HLA locus, with DRB1 the most and HLA-C the fewest.

In the PCR, 60 Vbeta and 13 Jbeta primers were used. Produced via immunoSEQ multiplex PCR; TCRdb's table is partial and in-frame only. The sample contains 150,000 to 200,000 clones, around nine tenths of which appear only once. Input material: PBMCs. This receptor was taken from a woman aged 18-29 years in good health and CMV-seronegative. The V and J genes are TRBV6-1 and TRBJ2-1; the table's D call, TRBD1, has no DNA check behind it. CDR3 sequence reads: CASILDRVHYNEQFF.